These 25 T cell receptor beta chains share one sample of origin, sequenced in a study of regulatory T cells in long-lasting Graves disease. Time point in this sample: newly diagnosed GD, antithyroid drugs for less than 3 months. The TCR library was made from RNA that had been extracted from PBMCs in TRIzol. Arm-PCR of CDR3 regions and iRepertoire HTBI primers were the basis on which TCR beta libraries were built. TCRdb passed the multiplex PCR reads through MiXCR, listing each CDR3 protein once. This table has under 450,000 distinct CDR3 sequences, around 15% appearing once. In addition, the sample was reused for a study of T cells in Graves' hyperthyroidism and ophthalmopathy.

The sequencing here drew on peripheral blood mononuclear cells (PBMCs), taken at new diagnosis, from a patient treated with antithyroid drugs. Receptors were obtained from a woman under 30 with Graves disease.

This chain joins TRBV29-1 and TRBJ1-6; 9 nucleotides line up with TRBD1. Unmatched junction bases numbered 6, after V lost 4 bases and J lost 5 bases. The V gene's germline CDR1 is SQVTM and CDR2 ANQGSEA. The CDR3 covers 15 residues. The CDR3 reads CSVATDRGDNSPLHF. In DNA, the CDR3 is TGCAGCGTTGCGACGGACAGGGGAGATAATTCACCCCTCCACTTT.

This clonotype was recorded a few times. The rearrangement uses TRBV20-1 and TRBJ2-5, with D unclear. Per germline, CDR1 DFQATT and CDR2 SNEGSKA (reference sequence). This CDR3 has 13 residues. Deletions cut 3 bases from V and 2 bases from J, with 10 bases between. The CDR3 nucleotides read TGCAGTGCTAGCGAGAGGCCTCAAGAGACCCAGTACTTC. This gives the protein CSASERPQETQYF.

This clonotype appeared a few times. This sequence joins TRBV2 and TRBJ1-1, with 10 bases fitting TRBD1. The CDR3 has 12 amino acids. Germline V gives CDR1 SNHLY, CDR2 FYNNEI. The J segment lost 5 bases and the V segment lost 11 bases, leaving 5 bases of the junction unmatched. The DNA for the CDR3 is TGTGCCGGGGGACAGGGGAGGACTGAAGCTTTCTTT. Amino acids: CAGGQGRTEAFF. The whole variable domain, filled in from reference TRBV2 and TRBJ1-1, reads EPEVTQTPSHQVTQMGQEVILRCVPISNHLYFYWYRQILGQKVEFLVSFYNNEISEKSEIFDDQFSVERPDGSNFTLKIRSTKLEDSAMYFCAGGQGRTEAFFGQGTRLTVV.

The CDR3 here is CASSPREGGDTQYF. Written as DNA, the CDR3 is TGTGCCAGCAGCCCCCGGGAGGGTGGAGATACGCAGTATTTT. This rearrangement joins TRBV9 to TRBJ2-3, with TRBD2 identical over 8 bases. The germline CDR1 and CDR2 sequences are SGDLS and YYNGEE. The CDR3 runs to 14 residues. J lost 5 bases, V lost 4 bases, and 6 bases had no gene match.

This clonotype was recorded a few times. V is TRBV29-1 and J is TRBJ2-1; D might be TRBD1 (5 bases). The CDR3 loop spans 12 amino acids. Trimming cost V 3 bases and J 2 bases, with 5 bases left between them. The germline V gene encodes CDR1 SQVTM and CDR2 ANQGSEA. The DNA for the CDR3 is TGCAGCGTTGACAGGGCCTACAATGAGCAGTTCTTC. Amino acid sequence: CSVDRAYNEQFF.

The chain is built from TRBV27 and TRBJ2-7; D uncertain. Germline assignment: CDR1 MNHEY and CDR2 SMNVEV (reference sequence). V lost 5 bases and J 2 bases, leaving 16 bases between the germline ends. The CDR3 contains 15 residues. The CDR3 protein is CASSLGEGLTYEQYF. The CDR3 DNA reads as TGTGCCAGCAGTCTTGGGGAAGGTTTAACCTACGAGCAGTACTTC.

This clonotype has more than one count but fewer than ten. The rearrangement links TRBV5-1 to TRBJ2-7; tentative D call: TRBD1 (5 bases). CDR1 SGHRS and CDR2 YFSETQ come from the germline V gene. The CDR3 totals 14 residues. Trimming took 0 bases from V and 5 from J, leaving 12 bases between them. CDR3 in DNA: TGCGCCAGCAGCTTGGGCGCAGGGTTGGACGAGCAGTACTTC. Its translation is CASSLGAGLDEQYF.

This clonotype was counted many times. CDR3 sequence reads: CSAGEVGAKNIQYF. In nucleotides, the CDR3 is TGCAGTGCCGGTGAGGTCGGGGCCAAAAACATTCAGTACTTC. The rearrangement uses TRBV20-1 and TRBJ2-4; no clear D gene. This CDR3 has 14 amino acids. The germline V gene encodes CDR1 DFQATT and CDR2 SNEGSKA (reference sequence). V gave up 6 bases and J gave up 1 base, with 13 bases separating them.

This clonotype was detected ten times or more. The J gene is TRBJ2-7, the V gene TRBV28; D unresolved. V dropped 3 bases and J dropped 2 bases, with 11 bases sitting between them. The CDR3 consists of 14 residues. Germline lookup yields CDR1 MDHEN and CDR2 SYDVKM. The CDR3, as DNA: TGTGCCAGCAGTTTGCTTCGTTCCGCCTACGAGCAGTACTTC. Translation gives CASSLLRSAYEQYF.

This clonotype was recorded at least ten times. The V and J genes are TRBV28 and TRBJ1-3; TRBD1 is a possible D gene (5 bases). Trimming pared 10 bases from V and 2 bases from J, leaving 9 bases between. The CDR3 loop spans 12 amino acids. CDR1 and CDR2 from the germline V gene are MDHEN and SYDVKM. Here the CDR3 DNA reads TGTGCCACCAGACAGCCTGGAAACACCATATATTTT. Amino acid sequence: CATRQPGNTIYF.

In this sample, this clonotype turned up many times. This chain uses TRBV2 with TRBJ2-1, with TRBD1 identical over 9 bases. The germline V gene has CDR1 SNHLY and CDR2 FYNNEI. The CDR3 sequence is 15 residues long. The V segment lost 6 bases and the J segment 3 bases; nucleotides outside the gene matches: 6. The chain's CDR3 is CASSADRGFYNEQFF. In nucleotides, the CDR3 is TGTGCCAGCAGCGCAGACAGGGGGTTCTACAATGAGCAGTTCTTC.

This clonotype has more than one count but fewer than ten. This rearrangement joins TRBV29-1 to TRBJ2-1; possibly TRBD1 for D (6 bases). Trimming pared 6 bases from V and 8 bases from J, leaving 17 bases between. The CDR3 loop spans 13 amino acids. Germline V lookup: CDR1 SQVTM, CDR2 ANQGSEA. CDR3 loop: CSVPRGNSDEQFF. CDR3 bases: TGCAGCGTCCCCAGGGGAAATTCGGATGAGCAGTTCTTC.

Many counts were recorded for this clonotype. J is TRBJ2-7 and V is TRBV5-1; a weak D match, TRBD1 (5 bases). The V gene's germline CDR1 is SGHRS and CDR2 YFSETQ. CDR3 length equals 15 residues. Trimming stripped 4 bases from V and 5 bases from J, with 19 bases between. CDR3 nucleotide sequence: TGCGCCAGCAGCGACTCCGCCGCAGGGCTGGACGAGCAGTACTTC. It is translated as CASSDSAAGLDEQYF.

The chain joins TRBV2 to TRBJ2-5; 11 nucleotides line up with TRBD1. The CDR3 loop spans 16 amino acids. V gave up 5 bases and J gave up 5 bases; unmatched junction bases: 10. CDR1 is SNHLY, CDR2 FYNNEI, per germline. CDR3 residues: CASSLSGTGGRETQYF. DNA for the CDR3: TGTGCCAGCAGTTTGTCCGGGACAGGGGGACGGGAGACCCAGTACTTC.

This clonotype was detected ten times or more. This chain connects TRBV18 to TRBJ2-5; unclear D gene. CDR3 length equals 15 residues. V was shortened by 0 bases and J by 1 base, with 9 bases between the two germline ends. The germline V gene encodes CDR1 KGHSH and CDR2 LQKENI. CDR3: CASSPPARSQETQYF. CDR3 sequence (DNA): TGTGCCAGCTCACCACCGGCTAGGTCCCAAGAGACCCAGTACTTC.

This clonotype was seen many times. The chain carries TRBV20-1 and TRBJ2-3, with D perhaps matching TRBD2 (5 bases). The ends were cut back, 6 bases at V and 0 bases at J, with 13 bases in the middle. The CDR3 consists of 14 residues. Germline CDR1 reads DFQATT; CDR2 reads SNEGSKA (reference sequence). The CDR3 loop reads CSAKSGVSTDTQYF. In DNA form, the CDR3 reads TGCAGTGCCAAGAGCGGCGTAAGCACAGATACGCAGTATTTT.

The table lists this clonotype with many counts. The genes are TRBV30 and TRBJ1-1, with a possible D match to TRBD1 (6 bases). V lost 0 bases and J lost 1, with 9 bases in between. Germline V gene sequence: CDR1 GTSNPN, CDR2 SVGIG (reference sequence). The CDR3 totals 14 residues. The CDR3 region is CAWSVSGANTEAFF. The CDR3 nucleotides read TGTGCCTGGAGTGTATCAGGGGCGAACACTGAAGCTTTCTTT.

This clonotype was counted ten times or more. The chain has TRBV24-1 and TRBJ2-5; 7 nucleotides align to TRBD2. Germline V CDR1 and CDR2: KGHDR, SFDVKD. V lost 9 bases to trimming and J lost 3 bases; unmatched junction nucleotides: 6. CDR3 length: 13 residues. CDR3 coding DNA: TGTGCCACCTGGGCTAGCGGCAAAGAGACCCAGTACTTC. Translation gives CATWASGKETQYF.

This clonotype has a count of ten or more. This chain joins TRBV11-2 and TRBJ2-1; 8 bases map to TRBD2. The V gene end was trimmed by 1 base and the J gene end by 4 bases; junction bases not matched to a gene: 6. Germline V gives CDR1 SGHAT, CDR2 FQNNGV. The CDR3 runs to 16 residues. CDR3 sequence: CASSLVIAGIYNEQFF. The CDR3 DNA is TGTGCCAGCAGCTTAGTTATAGCGGGGATTTACAATGAGCAGTTCTTC.

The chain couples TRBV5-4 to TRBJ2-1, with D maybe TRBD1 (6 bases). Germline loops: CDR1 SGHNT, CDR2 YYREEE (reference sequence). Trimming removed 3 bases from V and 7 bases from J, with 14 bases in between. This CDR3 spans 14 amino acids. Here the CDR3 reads CASSYRTVWNEQFF. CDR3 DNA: TGTGCCAGCAGCTACCGGACAGTTTGGAATGAGCAGTTCTTC.

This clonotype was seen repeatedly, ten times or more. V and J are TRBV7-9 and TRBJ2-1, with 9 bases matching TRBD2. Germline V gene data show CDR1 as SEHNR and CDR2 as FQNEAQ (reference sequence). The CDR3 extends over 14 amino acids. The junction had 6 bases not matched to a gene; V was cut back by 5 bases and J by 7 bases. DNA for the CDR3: TGTGCCAGCAGCCCCGGGACTAGCCAAAATGAGCAGTTCTTC. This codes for CASSPGTSQNEQFF.

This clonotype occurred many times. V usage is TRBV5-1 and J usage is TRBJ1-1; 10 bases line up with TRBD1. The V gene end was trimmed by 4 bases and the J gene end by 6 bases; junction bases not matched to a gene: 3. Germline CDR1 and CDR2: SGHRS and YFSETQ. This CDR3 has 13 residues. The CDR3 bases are TGCGCCAGCAGCATTGGGACAGGGGCTGAAGCTTTCTTT. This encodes CASSIGTGAEAFF.

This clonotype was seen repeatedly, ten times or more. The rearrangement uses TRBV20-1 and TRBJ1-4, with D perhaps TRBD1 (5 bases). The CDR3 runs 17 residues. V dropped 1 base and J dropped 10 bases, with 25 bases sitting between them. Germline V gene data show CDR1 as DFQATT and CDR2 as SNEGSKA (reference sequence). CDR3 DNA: TGCAGTGCTAGAGGGTCTATCGGGCTGGGGGTAATGGGAAAACTGTTTTTT. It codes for CSARGSIGLGVMGKLFF.

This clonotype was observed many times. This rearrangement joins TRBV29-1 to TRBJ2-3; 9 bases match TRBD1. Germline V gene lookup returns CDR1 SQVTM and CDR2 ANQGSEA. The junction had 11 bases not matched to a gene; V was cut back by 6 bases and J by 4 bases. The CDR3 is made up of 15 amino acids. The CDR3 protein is CSVDVPGQGADTQYF. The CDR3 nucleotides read TGCAGCGTGGACGTTCCGGGACAGGGCGCAGATACGCAGTATTTT.

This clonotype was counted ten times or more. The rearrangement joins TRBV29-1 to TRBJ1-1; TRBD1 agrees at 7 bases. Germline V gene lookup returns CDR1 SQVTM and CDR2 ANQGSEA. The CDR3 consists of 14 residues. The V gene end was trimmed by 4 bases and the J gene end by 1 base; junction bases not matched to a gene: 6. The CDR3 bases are TGCAGCGTTGTCGCAGGGACAGCGAACACTGAAGCTTTCTTT. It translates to CSVVAGTANTEAFF.